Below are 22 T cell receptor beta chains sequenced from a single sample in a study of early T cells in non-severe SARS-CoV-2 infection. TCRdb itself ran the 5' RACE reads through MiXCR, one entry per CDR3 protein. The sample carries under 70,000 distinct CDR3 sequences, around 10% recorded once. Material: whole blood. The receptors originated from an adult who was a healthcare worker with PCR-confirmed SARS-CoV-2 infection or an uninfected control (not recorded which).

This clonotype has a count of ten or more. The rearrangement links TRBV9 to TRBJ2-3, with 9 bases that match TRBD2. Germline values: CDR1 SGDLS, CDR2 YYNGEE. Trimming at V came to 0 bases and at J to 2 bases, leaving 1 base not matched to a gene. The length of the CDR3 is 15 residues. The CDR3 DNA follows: TGTGCCAGCAGCGTAGGGACTAGCGTCACAGATACGCAGTATTTT. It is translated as CASSVGTSVTDTQYF.

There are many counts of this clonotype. The CDR3 is CSAVRDFTGELFF. The CDR3 DNA reads TGCAGCGCCGTAAGGGACTTCACCGGGGAGCTGTTTTTT. The genes are TRBV29-1 and TRBJ2-2; possible D gene TRBD2, 6 bases. The length of the CDR3 is 13 residues. Trimming left V 7 bases short and J 4 bases short, with 13 bases between. Germline CDR1 and CDR2: SQVTM and ANQGSEA.

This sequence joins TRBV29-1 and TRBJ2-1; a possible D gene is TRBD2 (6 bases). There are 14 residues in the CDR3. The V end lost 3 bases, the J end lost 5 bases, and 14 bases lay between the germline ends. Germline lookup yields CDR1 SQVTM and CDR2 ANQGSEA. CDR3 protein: CSVEFPGVNNEQFF. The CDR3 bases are TGCAGCGTTGAGTTCCCGGGAGTGAACAATGAGCAGTTCTTC.

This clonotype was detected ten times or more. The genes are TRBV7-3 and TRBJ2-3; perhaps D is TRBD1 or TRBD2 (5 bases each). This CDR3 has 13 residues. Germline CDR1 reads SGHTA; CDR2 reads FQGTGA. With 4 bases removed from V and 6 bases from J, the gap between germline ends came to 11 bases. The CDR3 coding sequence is TGTGCCAGCAGCTACTCAGGGAGCGATACGCAGTATTTT. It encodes CASSYSGSDTQYF.

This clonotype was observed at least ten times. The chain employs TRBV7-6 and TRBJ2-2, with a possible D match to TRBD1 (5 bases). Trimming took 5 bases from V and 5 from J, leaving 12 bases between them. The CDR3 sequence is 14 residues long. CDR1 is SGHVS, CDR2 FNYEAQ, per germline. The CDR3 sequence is CASSIGPGTGELFF. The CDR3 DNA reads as TGTGCCAGCAGCATCGGCCCAGGGACCGGGGAGCTGTTTTTT.

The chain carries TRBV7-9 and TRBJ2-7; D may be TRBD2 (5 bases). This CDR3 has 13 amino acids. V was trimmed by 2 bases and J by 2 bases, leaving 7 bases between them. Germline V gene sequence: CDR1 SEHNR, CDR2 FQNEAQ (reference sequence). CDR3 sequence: CASSLRDPYEQYF. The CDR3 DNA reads TGTGCCAGCAGCTTACGGGATCCCTACGAGCAGTACTTC.

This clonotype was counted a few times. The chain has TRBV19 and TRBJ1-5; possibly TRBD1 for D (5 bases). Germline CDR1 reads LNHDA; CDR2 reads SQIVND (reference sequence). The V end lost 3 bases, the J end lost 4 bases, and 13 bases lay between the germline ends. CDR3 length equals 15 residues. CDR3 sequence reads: CASSISRDWNQPQHF. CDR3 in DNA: TGTGCCAGTAGTATTAGCCGGGACTGGAATCAGCCCCAGCATTTT.

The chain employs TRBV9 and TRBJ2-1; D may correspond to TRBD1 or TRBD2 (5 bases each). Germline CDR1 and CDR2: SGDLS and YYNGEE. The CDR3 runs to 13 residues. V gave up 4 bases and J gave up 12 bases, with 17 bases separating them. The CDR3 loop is CASSLRELGGQFF. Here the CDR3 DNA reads TGTGCCAGCAGCCTCCGCGAGCTTGGGGGGCAGTTCTTC.

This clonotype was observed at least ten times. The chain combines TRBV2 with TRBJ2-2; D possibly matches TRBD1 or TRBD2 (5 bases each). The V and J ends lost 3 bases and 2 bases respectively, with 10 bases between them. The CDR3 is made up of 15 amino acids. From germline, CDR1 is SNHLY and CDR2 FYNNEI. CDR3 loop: CASSDEGLNTGELFF. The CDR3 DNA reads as TGTGCCAGCAGTGACGAGGGGCTTAACACCGGGGAGCTGTTTTTT.

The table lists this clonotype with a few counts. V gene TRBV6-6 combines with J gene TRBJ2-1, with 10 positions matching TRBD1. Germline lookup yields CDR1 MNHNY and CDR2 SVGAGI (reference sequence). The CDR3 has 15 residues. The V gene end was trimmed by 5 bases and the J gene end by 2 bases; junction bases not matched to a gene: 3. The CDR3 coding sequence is TGTGCCAGCAGTCCGGACAGGGGGACCTACAATGAGCAGTTCTTC. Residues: CASSPDRGTYNEQFF.

The CDR3 sequence: CSVEGGARASGGLYEQYF. The CDR3 region has the DNA TGCAGCGTTGAAGGGGGGGCGCGCGCTAGCGGAGGACTCTACGAGCAGTACTTC. The rearrangement uses TRBV29-1 and TRBJ2-7, with a weak D call TRBD2 (7 bases). The germline V and J ends were trimmed by 1 base and 3 bases, with 25 bases remaining between them. Germline V gene lookup returns CDR1 SQVTM and CDR2 ANQGSEA. CDR3 length: 18 amino acids.

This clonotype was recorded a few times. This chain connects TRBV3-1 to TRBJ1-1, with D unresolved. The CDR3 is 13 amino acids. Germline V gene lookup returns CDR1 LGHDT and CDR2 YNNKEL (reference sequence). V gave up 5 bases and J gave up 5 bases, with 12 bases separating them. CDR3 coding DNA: TGTGCCAGCAGCATTAGTGAATATACTGAAGCTTTCTTT. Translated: CASSISEYTEAFF.

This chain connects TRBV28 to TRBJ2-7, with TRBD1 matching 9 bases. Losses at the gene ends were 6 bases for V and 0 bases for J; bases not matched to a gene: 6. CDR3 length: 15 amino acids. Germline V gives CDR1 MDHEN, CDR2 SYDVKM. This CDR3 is CASRPGDRASYEQYF. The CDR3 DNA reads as TGTGCCAGCAGGCCCGGGGACAGGGCCTCCTACGAGCAGTACTTC. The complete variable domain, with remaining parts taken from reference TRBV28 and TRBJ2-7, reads DVKVTQSSRYLVKRTGEKVFLECVQDMDHENMFWYRQDPGLGLRLIYFSYDVKMKEKGDIPEGYSVSREKKERFSLILESASTNQTSMYLCASRPGDRASYEQYFGPGTRLTVT.

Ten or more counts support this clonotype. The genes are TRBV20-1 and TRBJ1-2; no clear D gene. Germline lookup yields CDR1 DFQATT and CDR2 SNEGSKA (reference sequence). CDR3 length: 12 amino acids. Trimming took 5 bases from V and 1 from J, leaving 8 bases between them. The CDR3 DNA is TGCAGTGCTGCGACCTTTAACTATGGCTACACCTTC. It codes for CSAATFNYGYTF.

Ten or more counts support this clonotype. The CDR3 protein is CASSQDRGRHSEQYF. In nucleotides, the CDR3 is TGTGCCAGCAGCCAAGATCGGGGAAGACATAGCGAGCAGTACTTC. V gene TRBV14 combines with J gene TRBJ2-7; tentative D call: TRBD2 (5 bases). The CDR3 contains 15 residues. CDR1 is SGHDN, CDR2 FVKESK, per germline. V lost 0 bases and J lost 6, with 15 bases in between.

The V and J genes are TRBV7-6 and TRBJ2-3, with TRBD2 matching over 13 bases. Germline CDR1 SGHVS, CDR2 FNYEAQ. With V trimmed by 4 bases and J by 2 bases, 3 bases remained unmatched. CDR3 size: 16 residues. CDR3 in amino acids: CASSSLAGGDTDTQYF. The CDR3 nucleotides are TGTGCCAGCAGCTCACTAGCGGGGGGGGACACAGATACGCAGTATTTT.

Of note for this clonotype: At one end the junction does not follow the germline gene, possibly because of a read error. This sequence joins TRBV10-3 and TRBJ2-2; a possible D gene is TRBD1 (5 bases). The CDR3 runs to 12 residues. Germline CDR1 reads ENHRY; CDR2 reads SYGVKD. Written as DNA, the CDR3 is TGTGCGATCAGGGTAGACACCGGGGAGCTGTTTTTT. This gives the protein CAIRVDTGELFF.

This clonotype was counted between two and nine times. CDR3 in DNA: TGTGCCAGCAGCCAAGAGGGCGGGAGCTCCTACAATGAGCAGTTCTTC. Protein product: CASSQEGGSSYNEQFF. The chain couples TRBV3-1 to TRBJ2-1; 7 bases are a match to TRBD2. Trimming cost V 0 bases and J 0 bases; bases outside gene matches: 2. Germline V gives CDR1 LGHDT, CDR2 YNNKEL (reference sequence). CDR3 length: 16 amino acids.

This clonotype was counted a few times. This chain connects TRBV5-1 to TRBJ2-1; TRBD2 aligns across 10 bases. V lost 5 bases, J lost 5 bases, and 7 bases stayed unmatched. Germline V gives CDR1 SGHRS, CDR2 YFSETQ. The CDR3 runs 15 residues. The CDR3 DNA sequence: TGCGCCAGCAGTCTGGCTACTAGCGGGAACAATGAGCAGTTCTTC. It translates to CASSLATSGNNEQFF.

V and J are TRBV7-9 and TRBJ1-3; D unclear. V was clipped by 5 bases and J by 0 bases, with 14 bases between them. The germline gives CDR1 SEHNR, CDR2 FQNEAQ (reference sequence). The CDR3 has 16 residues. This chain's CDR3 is CASSPGGWSSGNTIYF. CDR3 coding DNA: TGTGCCAGCAGCCCCGGAGGTTGGAGCTCTGGAAACACCATATATTTT.

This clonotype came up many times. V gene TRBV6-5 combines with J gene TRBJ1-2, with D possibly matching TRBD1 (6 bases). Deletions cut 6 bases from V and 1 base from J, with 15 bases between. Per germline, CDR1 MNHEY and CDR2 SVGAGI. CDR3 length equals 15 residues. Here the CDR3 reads CASSDDRLGNYGYTF. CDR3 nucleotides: TGTGCCAGCAGCGATGACAGGCTGGGTAACTATGGCTACACCTTC.

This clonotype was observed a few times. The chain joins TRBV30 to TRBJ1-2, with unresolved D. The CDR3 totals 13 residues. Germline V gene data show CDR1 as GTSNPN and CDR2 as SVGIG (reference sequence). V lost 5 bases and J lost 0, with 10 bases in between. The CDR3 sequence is CAWALGPNYGYTF. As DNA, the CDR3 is TGTGCCTGGGCCCTAGGCCCTAACTATGGCTACACCTTC.